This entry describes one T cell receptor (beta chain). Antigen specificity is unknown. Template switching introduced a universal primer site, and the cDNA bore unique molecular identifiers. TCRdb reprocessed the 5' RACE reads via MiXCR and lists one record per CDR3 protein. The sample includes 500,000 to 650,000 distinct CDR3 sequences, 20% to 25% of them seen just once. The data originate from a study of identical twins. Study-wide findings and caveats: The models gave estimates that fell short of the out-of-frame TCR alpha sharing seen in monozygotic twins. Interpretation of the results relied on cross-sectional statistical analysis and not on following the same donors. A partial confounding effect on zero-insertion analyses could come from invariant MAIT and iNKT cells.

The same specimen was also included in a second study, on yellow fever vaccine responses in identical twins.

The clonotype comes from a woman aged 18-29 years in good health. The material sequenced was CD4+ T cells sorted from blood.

The CDR3 bases are TGTGCCAGCAGTTTATCTCCGGGACTAGCGGGGAGCACAGATACGCAGTATTTT. Translated: CASSLSPGLAGSTDTQYF. This chain joins TRBV27 and TRBJ2-3, with 13 nucleotides matching TRBD2. There are 18 residues in the CDR3. Germline CDR1 MNHEY, CDR2 SMNVEV (reference sequence). V shed 0 bases, J shed 0 bases, and the junction held 3 bases outside the gene matches.